Below are 8 T cell receptor beta chains sequenced from a single sample in a study of beta chain features in type 1 diabetes. Study-level results: In every one of the four CD4+ subsets, TCRB CDR3s were moderately but significantly shorter in Type 1 diabetes patients.

The study reverse transcribed the entire isolated RNA, so it sequenced expressed TCRB transcripts. The data were produced by immunoSEQ multiplex PCR, yet TCRdb's version contains in-frame clones alone and is incomplete. The sample carries a few hundred thousand clones, 8% to 10% recorded once. No antigen has been identified for these receptors. Sequencing was performed on central memory CD4+ T cells from blood. Every receptor here comes from a young man with type 1 diabetes.

This clone was seen repeatedly, ten times or more. The chain recombines TRBV29-1 with TRBJ2-1; 11 bases line up with TRBD2. The V gene end was trimmed by 0 bases and the J gene end by 3 bases; junction bases not matched to a gene: 4. The CDR3 runs 16 residues. Germline V gives CDR1 SQVTM, CDR2 ANQGSEA. The CDR3 nucleotides are TGCAGCGTTGAAGATTCTACTAGCGGGAGCTACAATGAGCAGTTCTTC. Protein product: CSVEDSTSGSYNEQFF.

This clone was found a few times. CDR3 nucleotides: TGTGCCAGCAGCTTTACAGGGGATGGAGATACGCAGTATTTT. Translating gives CASSFTGDGDTQYF. V and J are TRBV5-4 and TRBJ2-3; 7 nucleotides align to TRBD1. Unmatched junction bases numbered 5, after V lost 2 bases and J lost 5 bases. Germline CDR1 reads SGHNT; CDR2 reads YYREEE (reference sequence). The CDR3 totals 14 residues.

The chain employs TRBV5-8 and TRBJ2-3, with D perhaps TRBD2 (5 bases). Germline loops: CDR1 SGHTS, CDR2 YDEGEE. The CDR3 runs to 15 residues. V lost 7 bases, J lost 1 base, and 16 bases lay in between. Here the CDR3 reads CASSGSAGGTDTQYF. Written as DNA, the CDR3 is TGTGCCAGCTCGGGGTCTGCCGGGGGCACAGATACGCAGTATTTT. Using reference TRBV5-8 and TRBJ2-3 for the parts outside the CDR3, the full variable domain is EAGVTQSPTHLIKTRGQQATLRCSPISGHTSVYWYQQALGLGLQFLLWYDEGEERNRGNFPPRFSGRQFPNYSSELNVNALELEDSALYLCASSGSAGGTDTQYFGPGTRLTVL.

With respect to this clone: This CDR3 is also generated by other DNA sequences in the sample. The chain is built from TRBV28 and TRBJ2-7; no reliable D call. There are 14 residues in the CDR3. V dropped 5 bases and J dropped 4 bases, with 15 bases sitting between them. The germline V gene has CDR1 MDHEN and CDR2 SYDVKM. The CDR3 reads CASSLSGVRYEQYF. The CDR3 DNA reads as TGTGCCAGCAGTCTAAGTGGGGTAAGGTACGAGCAGTACTTC.

The chain links TRBV28 to TRBJ2-3; D is uncertain. The V and J ends lost 3 bases and 4 bases respectively, with 8 bases between them. CDR1 is MDHEN and CDR2 is SYDVKM in the germline V gene. The CDR3 length is 13 residues. The CDR3 here is CASSFQRADTQYF. In DNA form, the CDR3 reads TGTGCCAGCAGTTTCCAGCGTGCAGATACGCAGTATTTT.

This clone appeared many times. J is TRBJ2-1 and V is TRBV2; 11 nucleotides line up with TRBD1. The CDR3 spans 15 residues. Germline loops: CDR1 SNHLY, CDR2 FYNNEI. V lost 6 bases, J lost 9 bases, and 10 bases stayed unmatched. The CDR3 here is CASRSGTGGYGEQFF. CDR3 bases: TGTGCCAGCAGGAGCGGGACAGGGGGGTACGGTGAGCAGTTCTTC.

The V gene is TRBV7-8, the J gene TRBJ1-5; 9 nucleotides line up with TRBD1. The V gene's germline CDR1 is SGHVS and CDR2 FQNEAQ. With V trimmed by 1 base and J by 4 bases, 2 bases remained unmatched. CDR3 length: 15 residues. The CDR3 nucleotides are TGTGCCAGCAGCTTAGGGGACAGGGAAAATCAGCCCCAGCATTTT. This sequence encodes CASSLGDRENQPQHF.

This clone was counted between two and nine times. The V call is TRBV6-1, the J call TRBJ2-5; possibly TRBD1 for D (6 bases). The V and J ends lost 5 bases and 1 base respectively, with 14 bases between them. The germline CDR1 and CDR2 sequences are MNHNS and SASEGT. The CDR3 contains 15 residues. CDR3 residues: CASSNRDTTQETQYF. The CDR3 coding sequence is TGTGCCAGCAGTAACCGGGACACCACCCAAGAGACCCAGTACTTC.